The rows below give T cell receptor beta chains drawn from one sample of a study of CXCR3-negative and CXCR3-positive naive CD8 T cells. TCRdb reprocessed the 5' RACE reads and stores each CDR3 protein as one record, lacking DNA. The sample table includes about 42,000 distinct CDR3 sequences. The source material was naive CXCR3- CD8+ T cells from blood. These receptors were taken from a human donor in good health. Some clones in this sample may be carry-over from other donors' samples. The CDR3 runs from the conserved cysteine through the conserved F or W.

J	V	CDR3
TRBJ1-1	TRBV20-1	CSALPLRTVNTEAFF
TRBJ1-1	TRBV2	CASSEHLGRGTEAFF
TRBJ2-7	TRBV5-6	CASSFGTVSYEQYF
TRBJ1-1	TRBV7-9	CASTKVGARDTEAFF
TRBJ1-1	TRBV28	CASSRRDNTEAFF
TRBJ2-7	TRBV29-1	CSVEGAYYEQYF
TRBJ2-2	TRBV4-3	CASSNIRTSGTNTGELFF
TRBJ2-1	TRBV9	CASSTRNNEQFF
TRBJ2-1	TRBV11-2	CASSGRDWAYNEQFF
TRBJ2-3	TRBV28	CASSPGQGTSTDTQYF